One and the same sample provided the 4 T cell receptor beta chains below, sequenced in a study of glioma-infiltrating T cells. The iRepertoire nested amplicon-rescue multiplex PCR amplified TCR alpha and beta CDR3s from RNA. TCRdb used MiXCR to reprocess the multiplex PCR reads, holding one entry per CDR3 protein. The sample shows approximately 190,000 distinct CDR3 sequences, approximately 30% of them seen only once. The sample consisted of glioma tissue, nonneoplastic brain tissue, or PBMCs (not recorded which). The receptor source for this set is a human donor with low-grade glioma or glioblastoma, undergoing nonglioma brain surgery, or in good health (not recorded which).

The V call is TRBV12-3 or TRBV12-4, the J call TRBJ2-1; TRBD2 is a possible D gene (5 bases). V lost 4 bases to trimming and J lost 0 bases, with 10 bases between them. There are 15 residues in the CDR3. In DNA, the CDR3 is TGTGCCAGCAGTTATCAGCGGAGCTCCTACAATGAGCAGTTCTTC. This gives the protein CASSYQRSSYNEQFF.

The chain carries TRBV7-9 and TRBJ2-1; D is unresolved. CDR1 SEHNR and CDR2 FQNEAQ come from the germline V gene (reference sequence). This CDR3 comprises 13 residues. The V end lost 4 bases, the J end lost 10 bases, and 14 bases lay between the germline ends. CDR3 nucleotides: TGTGCCAGCAGCTACGCCCCCCATGGCGAGCAGTTCTTC. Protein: CASSYAPHGEQFF.

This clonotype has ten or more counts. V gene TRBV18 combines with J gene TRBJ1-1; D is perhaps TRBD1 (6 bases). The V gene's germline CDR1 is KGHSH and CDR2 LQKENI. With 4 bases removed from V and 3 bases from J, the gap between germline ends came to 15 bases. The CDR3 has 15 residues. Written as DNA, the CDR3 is TGTGCCAGCTCACTAACGGAACAGGGTGACACTGAAGCTTTCTTT. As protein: CASSLTEQGDTEAFF. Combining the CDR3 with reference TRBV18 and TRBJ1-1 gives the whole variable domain NAGVMQNPRHLVRRRGQEARLRCSPMKGHSHVYWYRQLPEEGLKFMVYLQKENIIDESGMPKERFSAEFPKEGPSILRIQQVVRGDSAAYFCASSLTEQGDTEAFFGQGTRLTVV.

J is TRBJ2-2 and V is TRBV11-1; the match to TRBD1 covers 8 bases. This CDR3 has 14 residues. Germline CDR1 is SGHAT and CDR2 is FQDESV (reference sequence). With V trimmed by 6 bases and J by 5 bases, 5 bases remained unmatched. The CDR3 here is CASRMDRETGELFF. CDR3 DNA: TGTGCCAGCAGAATGGACAGGGAAACCGGGGAGCTGTTTTTT.